Below, one T cell receptor (beta chain) is given with its context. The CDR3 spans 14 residues. Trimming removed 5 bases from V and 3 bases from J, with 11 bases in between. The germline V gene has CDR1 KGHSH and CDR2 LQKENI. This sample was taken from a study of T cells after posttransplantation cyclophosphamide. Busulfan-fludarabine conditioning, marrow transplant, and cyclophosphamide on days +3 and +4 were administered. Method: immunoSEQ multiplex PCR; TCRdb's copy keeps in-frame clones and lacks some. This sample has approximately 20,000 clones; approximately 90% occur once, and the top ten carry 6% to 8%.

The gene calls are TRBV18 and TRBJ1-5; D might be TRBD1 (5 bases). The TCR was taken from a female patient aged 40-49 years who received an allogeneic stem cell transplant from a related donor, was CMV-positive, and had no GVHD. Part of the T cell pool may stem from the graft donor. The sequences come from PBMCs, collected after allogeneic stem cell transplant with posttransplant cyclophosphamide. CDR3 sequence (DNA): TGTGCCAGCTCAAGACAGAGCCACAATCAGCCCCAGCATTTT. Translating it yields CASSRQSHNQPQHF.